Listed below are T cell receptor beta chains from one sample, sequenced in a study of T cells in Graves' hyperthyroidism and ophthalmopathy. TCRdb analysed the multiplex PCR reads with MiXCR anew, one entry per CDR3 protein. Of approximately 870,000 distinct CDR3 sequences listed, around 39% are singletons. Input material: blood. The source of these receptors is a man younger than 35 with Graves' hyperthyroidism. Both conserved end residues are part of each CDR3. D genes are given only for firm matches. Size tells how often a clone was seen (once, few, many) or the class of an expanded clone, and some rows leave it out.

j_call: TRBJ2-7
v_call: TRBV7-8
d_call: NA
clone_size: NA
cdr3_aa: CASSLERLGSYEQYF
cdr3_nt: TGTGCCAGCAGCTTAGAAAGGCTAGGTTCCTACGAGCAGTACTTC

j_call: TRBJ1-2
v_call: TRBV12-3/TRBV12-4
d_call: NA
clone_size: many
cdr3_aa: CASSHLGQRGYGYTF
cdr3_nt: TGTGCCAGCAGCCATCTAGGACAGAGAGGCTATGGCTACACCTTC

j_call: TRBJ1-5
v_call: TRBV20-1
d_call: NA
clone_size: few
cdr3_aa: CSARRVVSQPQHF
cdr3_nt: TGCAGTGCTAGGCGTGTGGTATCCCAGCCCCAGCATTTT

j_call: TRBJ1-2
v_call: TRBV29-1
d_call: NA
clone_size: few
cdr3_aa: CSIDSVFYGYTF
cdr3_nt: TGCAGCATTGACTCAGTTTTTTATGGCTACACCTTC

j_call: TRBJ1-4
v_call: TRBV14
d_call: NA
clone_size: many
cdr3_aa: CASSHRDHLQLSEKLFF
cdr3_nt: TGTGCCAGCAGCCACCGGGACCACCTTCAACTGTCTGAAAAACTGTTTTTT

j_call: TRBJ1-6
v_call: TRBV4-3
d_call: NA
clone_size: NA
cdr3_aa: CASSQGRTDSPLHF
cdr3_nt: TGCGCCAGCAGCCAGGGGAGGACCGATTCACCCCTCCACTTT

j_call: TRBJ1-5
v_call: TRBV15
d_call: TRBD1
clone_size: NA
cdr3_aa: CATSSGDRGDNQPQHF
cdr3_nt: TGTGCCACCAGCAGTGGGGACAGGGGAGACAATCAGCCCCAGCATTTT

j_call: TRBJ2-5
v_call: TRBV9
d_call: NA
clone_size: many
cdr3_aa: CASSPRDWETQYF
cdr3_nt: TGTGCCAGCAGCCCCCGGGACTGGGAGACCCAGTACTTC

j_call: TRBJ2-7
v_call: TRBV15
d_call: NA
clone_size: many
cdr3_aa: CATSRGGDSYEQYF
cdr3_nt: TGTGCCACCAGCAGGGGGGGGGACAGCTACGAGCAGTACTTC

j_call: TRBJ2-6
v_call: TRBV5-1
d_call: NA
clone_size: once
cdr3_aa: CASSLAPGPSGANVLTF
cdr3_nt: TGCGCCAGCAGCTTGGCACCAGGGCCCTCTGGGGCCAACGTCCTGACTTTC

j_call: TRBJ2-5
v_call: TRBV11-2
d_call: TRBD2
clone_size: NA
cdr3_aa: CASSPTSGGRAQYF
cdr3_nt: TGTGCCAGCAGCCCGACTAGCGGGGGTCGTGCCCAGTACTTC

j_call: TRBJ2-2
v_call: TRBV6-5
d_call: TRBD1
clone_size: NA
cdr3_aa: CASRPGQRTSTGELFF
cdr3_nt: TGTGCCAGCAGGCCGGGACAGCGCACTAGCACCGGGGAGCTGTTTTTT

j_call: TRBJ2-7
v_call: TRBV7-2
d_call: NA
clone_size: few
cdr3_aa: CASSLWTEGGEQYF
cdr3_nt: TGTGCCAGCAGCTTATGGACGGAGGGAGGCGAGCAGTACTTC

j_call: TRBJ1-5
v_call: TRBV2
d_call: NA
clone_size: many
cdr3_aa: CASSDRQINQPQHF
cdr3_nt: TGTGCCAGCAGTGACCGGCAGATAAATCAGCCCCAGCATTTT

j_call: TRBJ2-7
v_call: TRBV20-1
d_call: NA
clone_size: few
cdr3_aa: CSGRRESYEQYF
cdr3_nt: TGCAGTGGGCGTCGAGAATCCTACGAGCAGTACTTC

j_call: TRBJ1-2
v_call: TRBV10-3
d_call: TRBD1
clone_size: NA
cdr3_aa: CAITRTGRQSGGYTF
cdr3_nt: TGTGCCATCACTAGGACAGGGAGGCAGTCCGGTGGCTACACCTTC

j_call: TRBJ1-2
v_call: TRBV20-1
d_call: NA
clone_size: few
cdr3_aa: CSAPLVDRVYGYTF
cdr3_nt: TGCAGTGCCCCTCTCGTAGACAGAGTCTATGGCTACACCTTC

j_call: TRBJ2-5
v_call: TRBV10-3
d_call: NA
clone_size: many
cdr3_aa: CAISSSGEETQYF
cdr3_nt: TGTGCCATCAGCTCTTCGGGGGAAGAGACCCAGTACTTC

j_call: TRBJ1-1
v_call: TRBV29-1
d_call: NA
clone_size: many
cdr3_aa: CSVEHNMNTEAFF
cdr3_nt: TGCAGCGTTGAACACAATATGAACACTGAAGCTTTCTTT

j_call: TRBJ2-2
v_call: TRBV14
d_call: NA
clone_size: many
cdr3_aa: CASREQHVTGELFF
cdr3_nt: TGTGCCAGCAGGGAACAACATGTTACCGGGGAGCTGTTTTTT

j_call: TRBJ2-5
v_call: TRBV11-2
d_call: NA
clone_size: few
cdr3_aa: CASTDSGGTQYF
cdr3_nt: TGTGCCAGCACAGACTCGGGCGGGACCCAGTACTTC

j_call: TRBJ2-7
v_call: TRBV20-1
d_call: TRBD1
clone_size: many
cdr3_aa: CSARQGTDEQYF
cdr3_nt: TGCAGTGCTCGACAGGGTACGGACGAGCAGTACTTC

j_call: TRBJ1-1
v_call: TRBV7-9
d_call: TRBD1
clone_size: many
cdr3_aa: CASSDSGTGMNTEAFF
cdr3_nt: TGTGCCAGCAGCGATTCAGGGACAGGCATGAACACTGAAGCTTTCTTT

j_call: TRBJ1-1
v_call: TRBV28
d_call: NA
clone_size: NA
cdr3_aa: CASSLVLGTLNTEAFF
cdr3_nt: TGTGCCAGCAGTTTAGTTTTGGGAACCTTGAACACTGAAGCTTTCTTT

j_call: TRBJ1-3
v_call: TRBV9
d_call: NA
clone_size: NA
cdr3_aa: CASSGSGGDTIYF
cdr3_nt: TGTGCCAGCAGCGGTAGCGGGGGGGACACCATATATTTT

j_call: TRBJ1-4
v_call: TRBV7-9
d_call: NA
clone_size: many
cdr3_aa: CASSLVTGEKLFF
cdr3_nt: TGTGCCAGCAGCTTAGTGACTGGTGAAAAACTGTTTTTT

j_call: TRBJ1-4
v_call: TRBV6-6
d_call: NA
clone_size: few
cdr3_aa: CASTRSTNEKLFF
cdr3_nt: TGTGCCAGCACCCGTTCAACTAATGAAAAACTGTTTTTT

j_call: TRBJ1-2
v_call: TRBV10-2
d_call: TRBD1
clone_size: NA
cdr3_aa: CSSSQGQGYGYTF
cdr3_nt: TGCTCCAGCAGCCAGGGACAGGGGTATGGCTACACCTTC

j_call: TRBJ1-3
v_call: TRBV7-8
d_call: NA
clone_size: NA
cdr3_aa: CASSPRRGNTIYF
cdr3_nt: TGTGCCAGCAGCCCCAGACGTGGAAACACCATATATTTT

j_call: TRBJ1-6
v_call: TRBV19
d_call: NA
clone_size: NA
cdr3_aa: CADATGGPLHF
cdr3_nt: TGTGCCGACGCTACGGGGGGCCCCCTCCACTTT

j_call: TRBJ1-1
v_call: TRBV12-3/TRBV12-4
d_call: NA
clone_size: few
cdr3_aa: CASTSGTLNTEAFF
cdr3_nt: TGTGCCAGCACGAGCGGGACACTAAACACTGAAGCTTTCTTT

j_call: TRBJ2-7
v_call: TRBV20-1
d_call: NA
clone_size: few
cdr3_aa: CSARERQSSYEQYF
cdr3_nt: TGCAGTGCTCGAGAGCGCCAGAGCTCCTACGAGCAGTACTTC

j_call: TRBJ2-3
v_call: TRBV2
d_call: NA
clone_size: NA
cdr3_aa: CASSVGGGRRADTQYF
cdr3_nt: TGTGCCAGCAGTGTGGGCGGTGGACGCCGCGCAGATACGCAGTATTTT

j_call: TRBJ1-4
v_call: TRBV5-1
d_call: NA
clone_size: NA
cdr3_aa: CASSLRGGRTNEKLFF
cdr3_nt: TGCGCCAGCAGCTTGCGGGGAGGAAGGACTAATGAAAAACTGTTTTTT

j_call: TRBJ2-7
v_call: TRBV6-6
d_call: TRBD1
clone_size: NA
cdr3_aa: CASSWNRGYEQYF
cdr3_nt: TGTGCCAGCAGCTGGAACAGGGGCTACGAGCAGTACTTC